The clone carrying this T cell receptor (beta chain) was seen at least ten times. Its antigen remains unidentified. The data derive from a study of early T cells in non-severe SARS-CoV-2 infection. The wider study: Unpaired chains resulted from sequencing bulk RNA of unsorted whole blood.

V was shortened by 6 bases and J by 5 bases, with 3 bases between the two germline ends. The CDR3 extends over 10 amino acids. The V gene's germline CDR1 is MDHEN and CDR2 SYDVKM. Researchers attached unique molecular identifiers to individual cDNA molecules. One entry per CDR3 protein, called by TCRdb with MiXCR from the 5' RACE reads. Of some 70,000 distinct CDR3 sequences detected, 4.9% appear once; the ten largest clones hold 4% to 5%. Regarding the study as a whole: The matching step, a VDJdb search, favored anti-spike CD8 responses and missed private and CD4 specificities.

This clonotype was sampled from an adult who was a healthcare worker with PCR-confirmed SARS-CoV-2 infection or an uninfected control (not recorded which). The sequencing input was whole blood. The gene calls are TRBV28 and TRBJ2-3, with D hard to call. The CDR3 sequence is CASREDTQYF. In DNA form, the CDR3 reads TGTGCCAGCAGAGAAGATACGCAGTATTTT.